Each of the 29 T cell receptor beta chains below was sequenced from the same sample in a study of CD8 T cells in ankylosing spondylitis. TCRdb redid the calling of the 5' RACE reads with MiXCR, one entry per CDR3 protein. The table has a few hundred thousand distinct CDR3 sequences, around 20% seen once. Sequenced material: blood, either unsorted or a sorted T cell fraction (not recorded which). The receptors stem from a male donor with ankylosing spondylitis or in good health (not recorded which).

This clonotype was detected a few times. The rearrangement uses TRBV2 and TRBJ2-5; D uncertain. Germline assignment: CDR1 SNHLY and CDR2 FYNNEI. V was cut by 4 bases and J by 4 bases, with 13 bases left in between. The CDR3 covers 14 residues. The CDR3 nucleotides are TGTGCCAGCAGTGGTAGGCTGGGTGGAGAGACCCAGTACTTC. Protein: CASSGRLGGETQYF. Together with reference TRBV2 and TRBJ2-5, the CDR3 gives the full variable domain: EPEVTQTPSHQVTQMGQEVILRCVPISNHLYFYWYRQILGQKVEFLVSFYNNEISEKSEIFDDQFSVERPDGSNFTLKIRSTKLEDSAMYFCASSGRLGGETQYFGPGTRLLVL.

V gene TRBV29-1 combines with J gene TRBJ1-3, with no clear D. Looked up from germline, CDR1 is SQVTM and CDR2 is ANQGSEA. This CDR3 is 16 amino acids long. Trimming pared 0 bases from V and 0 bases from J, leaving 12 bases between. CDR3 loop: CSVEDPASISGNTIYF. The CDR3 DNA reads as TGCAGCGTTGAAGATCCAGCTTCAATCTCTGGAAACACCATATATTTT.

This chain connects TRBV2 to TRBJ2-7; D is perhaps TRBD1 (5 bases). CDR3 length equals 14 residues. Trimming cost V 6 bases and J 1 base, with 13 bases left between them. The germline V gene encodes CDR1 SNHLY and CDR2 FYNNEI. The CDR3 is CASRGRDYSYEQYF. The CDR3 DNA reads TGTGCCAGCAGGGGCAGGGATTATTCCTACGAGCAGTACTTC. The entire variable domain, with the rest obtained from reference TRBV2 and TRBJ2-7, is as follows: EPEVTQTPSHQVTQMGQEVILRCVPISNHLYFYWYRQILGQKVEFLVSFYNNEISEKSEIFDDQFSVERPDGSNFTLKIRSTKLEDSAMYFCASRGRDYSYEQYFGPGTRLTVT.

CDR3 loop: CASSLGHSYQETQYF. The CDR3 nucleotides are TGTGCCAGCAGCTTAGGCCACTCGTACCAAGAGACCCAGTACTTC. J is TRBJ2-5 and V is TRBV7-9; D ambiguous. Deletions cut 1 base from V and 0 bases from J, with 9 bases between. Germline V gene lookup returns CDR1 SEHNR and CDR2 FQNEAQ (reference sequence). There are 15 residues in the CDR3.

Only a few counts were recorded for this clonotype. The rearrangement uses TRBV20-1 and TRBJ2-7, with D perhaps assigned TRBD1 or TRBD2 (7 bases each). The germline gives CDR1 DFQATT, CDR2 SNEGSKA (reference sequence). V was cut by 2 bases and J by 3 bases, with 14 bases left in between. This CDR3 contains 14 residues. The CDR3 nucleotides are TGCAGTGCTAGACAGGGGGGGAACCTCTACGAGCAGTACTTC. Protein product: CSARQGGNLYEQYF.

This chain links TRBV7-9 with TRBJ2-1, with D perhaps TRBD2 (5 bases). Germline V lookup: CDR1 SEHNR, CDR2 FQNEAQ (reference sequence). Trimming removed 1 base at V and 11 bases at J, with 15 bases between. This CDR3 spans 14 amino acids. The CDR3: CASSLGGIQSQQFF. The CDR3, as DNA: TGTGCCAGCAGCTTAGGAGGGATACAATCCCAGCAGTTCTTC.

The CDR3 DNA follows: TGCAGTGCTAGAGATAATAAGGGGGTCTACGAGCAGTACTTC. Its protein is CSARDNKGVYEQYF. This chain links TRBV20-1 with TRBJ2-7; tentative D call: TRBD1 (6 bases). Trimming pared 0 bases from V and 3 bases from J, leaving 12 bases between. This CDR3 is 14 amino acids long. CDR1 and CDR2 (germline): DFQATT, SNEGSKA (reference sequence).

This clonotype has at least ten counts. This chain links TRBV29-1 with TRBJ2-1; 8 bases fit TRBD1. The CDR3 has 14 residues. The germline V gene has CDR1 SQVTM and CDR2 ANQGSEA. Trimming removed 4 bases from V and 4 bases from J; junction bases left unmatched: 6. This CDR3 is CSVVSGGEYNEQFF. In DNA, the CDR3 is TGCAGCGTTGTATCAGGGGGCGAGTACAATGAGCAGTTCTTC.

This clonotype appeared a few times. The gene calls are TRBV12-3 or TRBV12-4 and TRBJ1-3, with 8 bases aligning to TRBD1. This CDR3 has 16 residues. J gave up 2 bases and V 5 bases, and 8 bases lay outside the gene matches. The CDR3 is CASSPDREPPGNTIYF. In DNA, the CDR3 is TGTGCCAGCAGTCCGGACAGGGAACCCCCTGGAAACACCATATATTTT.

The chain uses TRBV4-1 and TRBJ2-1, with 8 bases matching TRBD1. Germline CDR1 reads MGHRA; CDR2 reads YSYEKL. Germline trimming cut 1 base from V and 9 bases from J; bases unmatched to any gene: 8. The CDR3 extends over 15 amino acids. In DNA, the CDR3 is TGCGCCAGCAGCCAAGGGACAGGGCTTCGGGGTGAGCAGTTCTTC. Its translation is CASSQGTGLRGEQFF.

This clonotype was detected ten times or more. V gene TRBV5-5 combines with J gene TRBJ2-7; TRBD1 agrees at 11 bases. V gave up 3 bases and J gave up 3 bases; unmatched junction bases: 2. Germline loops: CDR1 SGHKS, CDR2 YYEKEE (reference sequence). The CDR3 has 14 residues. The CDR3 sequence: CASSWGQGDYEQYF. The DNA of the CDR3 is TGTGCCAGCAGCTGGGGACAGGGGGACTACGAGCAGTACTTC.

This clonotype was recorded a few times. This chain joins TRBV10-3 and TRBJ2-2, with unresolved D. Trimming pared 2 bases from V and 6 bases from J, leaving 16 bases between. The CDR3 is 16 amino acids. Germline CDR1 and CDR2: ENHRY and SYGVKD. The CDR3 loop is CAISETLGERAGELFF. CDR3 nucleotides: TGTGCCATCAGTGAGACCCTTGGTGAGCGCGCCGGGGAGCTGTTTTTT.

The V call is TRBV6-5, the J call TRBJ2-3; D not resolved. CDR3 length equals 13 residues. The V end was cut by 0 bases, the J end by 2 bases, with 3 bases between. Germline lookup yields CDR1 MNHEY and CDR2 SVGAGI. The CDR3 reads CASSYSTTDTQYF. CDR3 bases: TGTGCCAGCAGTTACTCGACCACAGATACGCAGTATTTT.

This clonotype appeared a few times. The chain links TRBV21-1 to TRBJ1-1; whether TRBD1, the table's D call, matches the DNA was not checked. TRBV21-1 is deemed a pseudogene. This CDR3 comprises 17 residues. The CDR3 DNA follows: TGTGCCAGCAGCAAGGAATCAGGGGGCGCTCCCTGGCGGGAAGCTTTCTTT. As protein: CASSKESGGAPWREAFF.

Ten or more counts support this clonotype. The genes are TRBV5-1 and TRBJ2-4, with D perhaps TRBD2 (5 bases). V was cut by 3 bases and J by 8 bases, with 12 bases left in between. The germline V gene encodes CDR1 SGHRS and CDR2 YFSETQ. CDR3 length: 13 amino acids. As DNA, the CDR3 is TGCGCCAGCAGCTCCGGGGTCGATTACATTCAGTACTTC. Translated: CASSSGVDYIQYF.

The chain has TRBV24-1 and TRBJ1-2; maybe TRBD1 (6 bases). The CDR3 contains 15 residues. V was pared by 0 bases and J by 4 bases, with 11 bases between. Germline CDR1 reads KGHDR; CDR2 reads SFDVKD. The CDR3 DNA reads as TGTGCCACCAGTGATTTGAAGGGGACACCCTATGGCTACACCTTC. As protein: CATSDLKGTPYGYTF.

V and J are TRBV10-1 and TRBJ2-3; D not certain. Germline CDR1 and CDR2: WNHNN and SYGVQD (reference sequence). CDR3 length equals 14 residues. Trimming took off 2 bases at V and 6 bases at J, with 12 bases between the two ends. The CDR3 loop is CASSEEWVRDTQYF. CDR3 DNA sequence: TGCGCCAGCAGTGAGGAGTGGGTTCGGGATACGCAGTATTTT.

The CDR3 nucleotides read TGTGCCAGCAGCCACGGGACAGGGGACATAAATGAGCAGTTCTTC. This codes for CASSHGTGDINEQFF. The chain joins TRBV14 to TRBJ2-1; 10 nucleotides align to TRBD1. The CDR3 spans 15 residues. V dropped 3 bases and J dropped 7; count of bases not matched to a gene: 6. CDR1 is SGHDN and CDR2 is FVKESK in the germline V gene.

The chain carries TRBV12-3 or TRBV12-4 and TRBJ2-2, with D maybe TRBD1 (7 bases). The V end lost 8 bases, the J end lost 8 bases, and 18 bases lay between the germline ends. The CDR3 is 14 amino acids. The CDR3 is CASSLGGGGGELFF. The CDR3 DNA reads as TGTGCCAGCTCACTCGGAGGGGGCGGTGGGGAGCTGTTTTTT.

This clonotype has a handful of counts. As the CDR3 is not closed by the conserved phenylalanine or tryptophan, this likely results from a read error. The DNA is left out, because the CDR3 cannot be placed on it with certainty; the CDR3 is given as TCRdb lists it. This chain uses TRBV12-3 or TRBV12-4 with TRBJ2-7; the table's D call, TRBD1, has no DNA check behind it. The CDR3 sequence runs 9 residues, both termini included. CDR3 sequence: CASNGQGRR.

Only a few counts were recorded for this clonotype. The chain is built from TRBV20-1 and TRBJ2-4; tentatively, D is TRBD1 (7 bases). With 5 bases removed from V and 4 bases from J, the gap between germline ends came to 15 bases. Germline values: CDR1 DFQATT, CDR2 SNEGSKA (reference sequence). The CDR3 is made up of 14 amino acids. CDR3 bases: TGCAGTGCTTGGAGGGGACAGCAAAAAAACATTCAGTACTTC. This sequence encodes CSAWRGQQKNIQYF.

This chain joins TRBV9 and TRBJ2-3, with 13 bases matching TRBD2. The ends lost 3 bases at V and 3 bases at J; junction bases unmatched: 7. CDR1 SGDLS and CDR2 YYNGEE come from the germline V gene. There are 17 residues in the CDR3. CDR3 bases: TGTGCCAGCAGCGGACGTCGACTAGCGGGGGGTACAGATACGCAGTATTTT. This codes for CASSGRRLAGGTDTQYF.

The V and J genes are TRBV9 and TRBJ2-3; 7 positions match TRBD2. The J segment lost 2 bases and the V segment lost 0 bases, leaving 6 bases of the junction unmatched. Germline values: CDR1 SGDLS, CDR2 YYNGEE. The CDR3 consists of 16 residues. The CDR3 spells CASSVGPSGLTDTQYF. The CDR3 DNA sequence: TGTGCCAGCAGCGTAGGTCCTAGCGGACTCACAGATACGCAGTATTTT. Combining the CDR3 with reference TRBV9 and TRBJ2-3 gives the whole variable domain DSGVTQTPKHLITATGQRVTLRCSPRSGDLSVYWYQQSLDQGLQFLIQYYNGEERAKGNILERFSAQQFPDLHSELNLSSLELGDSALYFCASSVGPSGLTDTQYFGPGTRLTVL.

This clonotype showed up just a few times. The chain has TRBV7-9 and TRBJ1-1; D gene ambiguous. This CDR3 comprises 14 residues. CDR1 is SEHNR and CDR2 is FQNEAQ in the germline V gene (reference sequence). The V gene lost 2 bases and the J gene lost 0 bases, with 7 bases spanning the gap. CDR3: CASSLLSLNTEAFF. The DNA for the CDR3 is TGTGCCAGCAGCTTACTCAGCCTGAACACTGAAGCTTTCTTT.

V is TRBV29-1 and J is TRBJ2-5, with 7 bases aligning to TRBD2. From germline, CDR1 is SQVTM and CDR2 ANQGSEA. V shed 4 bases, J shed 5 bases, and the junction held 7 bases outside the gene matches. This CDR3 contains 13 residues. The CDR3 sequence is CSVVQRGWETQYF. DNA for the CDR3: TGCAGCGTTGTCCAGCGGGGTTGGGAGACCCAGTACTTC.

This clonotype showed up just a few times. The chain links TRBV27 to TRBJ2-7; 7 nucleotides align to TRBD2. CDR3 length: 15 residues. J lost 2 bases, V lost 0 bases, and 4 bases had no gene match. Germline CDR1 reads MNHEY; CDR2 reads SMNVEV (reference sequence). The CDR3 reads CASSLSGLGPYEQYF. The CDR3 nucleotides read TGTGCCAGCAGTTTATCAGGACTAGGTCCCTACGAGCAGTACTTC.

This clonotype was observed a handful of times. In nucleotides, the CDR3 is TGTGCCAGCAGCGTAACTAGCGGGGGGCAGTACACCGGGGAGCTGTTTTTT. Amino acid sequence: CASSVTSGGQYTGELFF. This chain uses TRBV9 with TRBJ2-2; 12 bases are shared with TRBD2. The CDR3 loop spans 17 amino acids. Germline V gives CDR1 SGDLS, CDR2 YYNGEE. The ends lost 1 base at V and 3 bases at J; junction bases unmatched: 4.

Only a few counts were recorded for this clonotype. The V and J genes are TRBV12-3 or TRBV12-4 and TRBJ2-3; D is possibly TRBD2 (6 bases). The ends were cut back, 5 bases at V and 4 bases at J, with 13 bases in the middle. This CDR3 region has 14 residues. CDR3: CASSPRGGSDTQYF. The CDR3 coding sequence is TGTGCCAGCAGTCCCCGGGGAGGCTCAGATACGCAGTATTTT.

This clonotype was detected only a few times. This chain joins TRBV28 and TRBJ2-7, with D unresolved. The CDR3 totals 14 residues. Germline V gene lookup returns CDR1 MDHEN and CDR2 SYDVKM. The V and J ends lost 4 bases and 1 base respectively, with 11 bases between them. CDR3 in amino acids: CASSSPEKSYEQYF. The CDR3 coding sequence is TGTGCCAGCAGTTCTCCAGAGAAATCCTACGAGCAGTACTTC.